This is a list of T cell receptor beta chains from one sample in a study of cytomegalovirus exposure and HLA in healthy donors. TCRdb's copy holds only in-frame clones and misses some; the assay was immunoSEQ multiplex PCR. The sample carries some 140,000 clones, 79% recorded once. The sequenced material came from PBMCs. The receptor set was obtained from a man younger than 35 in good health and CMV-seronegative. Each CDR3 is given with its conserved first and last residue. The D gene is left open where the match is weak. Size tells how often a clone was seen (once, few, many) or the class of an expanded clone, and some rows leave it out.

abundance	j_gene	v_gene	d_gene	CDR3aa	CDR3nt
NA	TRBJ1-2	TRBV11-2	NA	CASSPLGPGYYGYTF	TGTGCCAGCAGCCCTCTTGGGCCAGGTTATTATGGCTACACCTTC
NA	TRBJ2-1	TRBV7-3	NA	CASSLLGGSYNEQFF	TGTGCCAGCAGCTTATTAGGAGGCTCCTACAATGAGCAGTTCTTC
few	TRBJ2-7	TRBV5-6	NA	CASSLGSSYEQYF	TGTGCCAGCAGCTTGGGCAGCTCCTACGAGCAGTACTTC
NA	TRBJ2-3	TRBV7-2	NA	CASTLTFGQNQGTDTQYF	TGTGCCAGCACCTTAACCTTCGGACAGAACCAAGGAACAGATACGCAGTATTTT
NA	TRBJ1-1	TRBV30	TRBD1	CAWSSDRVAFF	TGTGCCTGGAGTTCAGACAGGGTAGCTTTCTTT
NA	TRBJ1-6	TRBV19	NA	CASNKAANSPLHF	TGTGCCAGTAACAAGGCGGCTAATTCACCCCTCCACTTT
NA	TRBJ2-7	TRBV5-6	NA	CASSRLLKQENEQYF	TGTGCCAGCAGCCGATTACTAAAACAAGAAAACGAGCAGTACTTC
NA	TRBJ2-1	TRBV30	TRBD2	CAWSGLAVNYNEQFF	TGTGCCTGGAGTGGTCTAGCGGTGAACTACAATGAGCAGTTCTTC
NA	TRBJ1-1	TRBV6-6	TRBD1	CASSYSGTGKTEAFF	TGTGCCAGCAGTTACTCCGGGACAGGTAAAACCGAAGCTTTCTTT
few	TRBJ1-1	TRBV7-8	TRBD1	CASSRGQYEAFF	TGTGCCAGCAGCCGGGGACAGTATGAAGCTTTCTTT
NA	TRBJ1-4	TRBV27	NA	CATSSGPGNEKLFF	TGTGCCACCTCAAGTGGGCCGGGAAATGAAAAACTGTTTTTT
few	TRBJ1-2	TRBV13	NA	CASRVRGPLYGYTF	TGTGCCAGCAGGGTCAGGGGACCTCTTTATGGCTACACCTTC
few	TRBJ2-7	TRBV5-1	NA	CASSLAGPYEQYF	TGCGCCAGCAGCTTGGCAGGGCCCTACGAGCAGTACTTC
NA	TRBJ2-5	TRBV7-2	TRBD2	CASSPGLAGGFQETQYF	TGTGCCAGCAGCCCAGGACTAGCGGGGGGGTTCCAAGAGACCCAGTACTTC
NA	TRBJ1-3	TRBV11-3	TRBD1	CASSQGESGNTIYF	TGTGCCAGCAGCCAGGGGGAATCTGGAAACACCATATATTTT
few	TRBJ2-7	TRBV7-8	NA	CASSLAPQGPYNYEQYF	TGTGCCAGCAGCTTAGCGCCCCAGGGGCCATACAACTACGAGCAGTACTTC
NA	TRBJ2-7	TRBV9	TRBD1	CASSSGQGYEQYF	TGTGCCAGCAGCTCCGGACAGGGCTACGAGCAGTACTTC
NA	TRBJ1-2	TRBV7-2	NA	CASSLEGFYGYTF	TGTGCCAGCAGCTTGGAGGGATTCTATGGCTACACCTTC
NA	TRBJ2-2	TRBV19	TRBD1	CASSIRDRSHTGELFF	TGTGCCAGTAGTATCCGGGACAGGAGTCACACCGGGGAGCTGTTTTTT
NA	TRBJ2-5	TRBV9	NA	CASSRGTVRYQETQYF	TGTGCCAGCAGCCGCGGGACAGTCAGGTACCAAGAGACCCAGTACTTC
NA	TRBJ2-4	TRBV30	TRBD1	CAWSDPWDRDVVQYF	TGTGCCTGGAGTGACCCCTGGGACAGGGATGTGGTTCAGTACTTC
NA	TRBJ1-4	TRBV19	NA	CATPRTATNEKLFF	TGTGCCACTCCCCGGACAGCAACTAATGAAAAACTGTTTTTT
NA	TRBJ2-5	TRBV6-6	TRBD1	CASSYSLGGDRNF	TGTGCCAGCAGTTACTCACTGGGCGGGGACAGGAACTTC
NA	TRBJ2-7	TRBV6-5	NA	CASSYGGATYEQYF	TGTGCCAGCAGTTATGGGGGGGCGACTTACGAGCAGTACTTC
once	TRBJ1-5	TRBV6-4	NA	CASSASLRAREPPPSNQPQHF	TGTGCCAGCAGTGCCTCCCTCCGCGCCAGGGAACCTCCCCCTAGCAATCAGCCCCAGCATTTT
few	TRBJ1-6	TRBV5-1	NA	CASSPPGIRSPLHF	TGCGCCAGCAGCCCGCCGGGGATACGGTCACCCCTCCACTTT
NA	TRBJ2-7	TRBV5-5	NA	CASSLGGTSSYEQYF	TGTGCCAGCAGCTTGGGAGGGACAAGCTCCTACGAGCAGTACTTC
NA	TRBJ1-4	TRBV5-5	TRBD1	CASSLGTGREKLFF	TGTGCCAGCAGCTTGGGGACAGGGAGGGAAAAACTGTTTTTT
NA	TRBJ1-3	TRBV30	TRBD1	CAWDRDFSGNTIYF	TGTGCCTGGGACAGGGACTTCTCTGGAAACACCATATATTTT
NA	TRBJ1-6	TRBV19	TRBD1	CASSTQGALSPLHF	TGTGCCAGTAGTACCCAGGGGGCGCTTTCACCCCTCCACTTT
once	TRBJ2-1	TRBV30	NA	CAWSRTLLSSYNEQFF	TGTGCCTGGAGCAGAACCCTCCTCAGCTCCTACAATGAGCAGTTCTTC
NA	TRBJ1-1	TRBV19	NA	CASSIVNRNTEAFF	TGTGCCAGTAGTATAGTAAACAGGAACACTGAAGCTTTCTTT
NA	TRBJ1-2	TRBV5-1	TRBD1	CASSFERQGPGGYTF	TGCGCCAGCAGCTTCGAAAGACAGGGACCGGGTGGCTACACCTTC
NA	TRBJ1-3	TRBV4-3	NA	CASSQDLVQGGNTIYF	TGCGCCAGCAGCCAAGATTTGGTTCAGGGTGGGAACACCATATATTTT
NA	TRBJ1-2	TRBV7-9	TRBD1	CASSGTGGDYGYTF	TGTGCCAGCAGCGGGACAGGGGGGGACTATGGCTACACCTTC
NA	TRBJ1-5	TRBV5-1	NA	CASSLEGFQPQHF	TGCGCCAGCAGCTTGGAGGGGTTTCAGCCCCAGCATTTT
NA	TRBJ1-3	TRBV10-3	NA	CAISDPGAGNTIYF	TGTGCCATCAGTGATCCAGGGGCTGGAAACACCATATATTTT
NA	TRBJ1-1	TRBV6-5	TRBD1	CASSLDRLGTEAFF	TGTGCCAGCAGTCTGGACAGGCTGGGGACTGAAGCTTTCTTT
NA	TRBJ2-5	TRBV19	NA	CASSIGRGGQETQYF	TGTGCCAGTAGTATAGGGAGGGGAGGTCAAGAGACCCAGTACTTC
NA	TRBJ1-3	TRBV7-6	NA	CASSLGGPRGGNTIYF	TGTGCCAGCAGCTTAGGGGGCCCCAGGGGCGGAAACACCATATATTTT
NA	TRBJ1-1	TRBV2	NA	CASSDPEGRANTEAFF	TGTGCCAGCAGTGACCCAGAAGGGAGGGCGAACACTGAAGCTTTCTTT
NA	TRBJ2-2	TRBV6-5	NA	CASSSSGELFF	TGTGCCAGCAGCTCGAGCGGGGAGCTGTTTTTT
NA	TRBJ2-1	TRBV7-9	NA	CALQRMNEQFF	TGTGCCTTGCAGAGGATGAATGAGCAGTTCTTC
NA	TRBJ2-1	TRBV7-8	NA	CASNQGGSYNEQFF	TGTGCCAGCAATCAGGGGGGCTCCTACAATGAGCAGTTCTTC
once	TRBJ2-5	TRBV4-2	NA	CASSQDTRGGRVWEETQYF	TGTGCCAGCAGCCAGGACACGAGGGGGGGCCGGGTTTGGGAAGAGACCCAGTACTTC
NA	TRBJ1-1	TRBV7-2	NA	CASILTGTANTEAFF	TGTGCCAGCATCCTCACTGGGACTGCGAACACTGAAGCTTTCTTT
NA	TRBJ2-1	TRBV5-1	NA	CASSGLRANEQFF	TGCGCCAGCAGCGGGCTGAGGGCTAATGAGCAGTTCTTC
NA	TRBJ2-2	TRBV7-3	TRBD1	CASSPGGTGPTGELFF	TGTGCCAGCAGCCCAGGAGGGACAGGGCCCACCGGGGAGCTGTTTTTT
NA	TRBJ1-2	TRBV27	TRBD1	CASRVGQGGSANYGYTF	TGTGCCAGCAGGGTGGGACAGGGGGGATCGGCCAACTATGGCTACACCTTC
NA	TRBJ1-1	TRBV2	NA	CASRDRLNTEAFF	TGTGCCAGCCGCGACAGGTTAAACACTGAAGCTTTCTTT
NA	TRBJ1-1	TRBV6-1	NA	CASDPYGLDTEAFF	TGTGCCAGCGACCCCTACGGGTTGGACACTGAAGCTTTCTTT
few	TRBJ1-6	TRBV5-1	TRBD1	CASSLGQGENSPLHF	TGCGCCAGCAGCTTGGGACAGGGGGAAAATTCACCCCTCCACTTT
few	TRBJ1-2	TRBV21-1	NA	CASSLTGMRGYTF	TGTGCCAGCAGCCTGACAGGGATGCGTGGCTACACCTTC
NA	TRBJ1-3	TRBV4-3	NA	CASSQGLALSVDTIYF	TGCGCCAGCAGCCAAGGGTTAGCTTTAAGTGTGGACACCATATATTTT
NA	TRBJ1-2	TRBV19	NA	CASSTRGFLGGYTF	TGTGCCAGTAGTACCCGGGGATTCTTAGGTGGCTACACCTTC
NA	TRBJ2-5	TRBV19	TRBD1	CASSVLTGGIETQYF	TGTGCCAGTAGTGTGCTAACAGGGGGCATAGAGACCCAGTACTTC
NA	TRBJ2-5	TRBV7-9	TRBD2	CASTQRRLAGGLAETQYF	TGTGCCAGTACTCAGCGTCGGCTAGCGGGGGGGCTGGCGGAGACCCAGTACTTC
NA	TRBJ1-2	TRBV5-1	NA	CASSLDGINYGYTF	TGCGCCAGCAGCTTGGACGGTATTAACTATGGCTACACCTTC
NA	TRBJ2-2	TRBV7-3	TRBD1	CASSPGQGNTGELFF	TGTGCCAGCAGCCCCGGACAGGGGAACACCGGGGAGCTGTTTTTT